This T cell receptor (beta chain) stems from a study of CD8 T cells in Susac syndrome. When the RNA was reverse transcribed, random hexamers were used with an input of about 0.45 to 1 ug. TCRdb reanalysed the immunoSEQ multiplex PCR reads using MiXCR and keeps one entry per CDR3 protein. The table lists roughly 130,000 distinct CDR3 sequences, around 96% of them singletons. The CDR3 has 14 residues. The germline V gene encodes CDR1 LNHDA and CDR2 SQIVND (reference sequence). V dropped 3 bases and J dropped 2; count of bases not matched to a gene: 4. This chain joins TRBV19 and TRBJ2-7; 7 nucleotides agree with TRBD2. This clonotype was obtained from a human donor in good health. Sample: CD4+ T cells from PBMCs. The CDR3 here is CASSIGSGPYEQYF. CDR3 nucleotides: TGTGCCAGTAGTATCGGTAGCGGGCCCTACGAGCAGTACTTC.